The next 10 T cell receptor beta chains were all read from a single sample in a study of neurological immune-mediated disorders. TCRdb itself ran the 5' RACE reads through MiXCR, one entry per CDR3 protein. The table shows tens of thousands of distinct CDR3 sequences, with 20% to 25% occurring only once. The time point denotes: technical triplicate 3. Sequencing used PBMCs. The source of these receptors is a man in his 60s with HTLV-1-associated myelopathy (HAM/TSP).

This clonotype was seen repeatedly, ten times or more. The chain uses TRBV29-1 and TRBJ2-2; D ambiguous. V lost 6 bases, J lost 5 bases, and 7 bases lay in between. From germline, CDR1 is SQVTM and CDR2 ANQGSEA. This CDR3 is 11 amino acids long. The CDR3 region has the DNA TGCAGCGTGAAGGTTACCGGGGAGCTGTTTTTT. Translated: CSVKVTGELFF.

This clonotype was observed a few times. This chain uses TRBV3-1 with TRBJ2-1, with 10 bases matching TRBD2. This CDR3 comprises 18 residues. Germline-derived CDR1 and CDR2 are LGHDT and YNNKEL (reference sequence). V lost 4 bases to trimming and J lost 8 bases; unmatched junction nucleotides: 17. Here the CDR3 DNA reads TGTGCCAGCAGCCGGCCATGGGGAGCGGGAGGGCCTAGCTATGAGCAGTTCTTC. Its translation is CASSRPWGAGGPSYEQFF.

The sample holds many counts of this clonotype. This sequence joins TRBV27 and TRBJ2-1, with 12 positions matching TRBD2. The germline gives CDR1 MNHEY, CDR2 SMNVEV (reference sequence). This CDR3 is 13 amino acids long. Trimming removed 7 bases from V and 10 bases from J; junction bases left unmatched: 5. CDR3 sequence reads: CASTSGRAREQFF. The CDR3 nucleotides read TGTGCCAGCACTAGCGGGAGGGCCAGGGAGCAGTTCTTC.

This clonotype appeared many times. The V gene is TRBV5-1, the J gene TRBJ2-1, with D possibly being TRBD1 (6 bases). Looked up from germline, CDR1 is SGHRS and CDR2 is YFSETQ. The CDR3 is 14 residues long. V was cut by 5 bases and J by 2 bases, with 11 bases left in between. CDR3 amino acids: CASRDQGTYNEQFF. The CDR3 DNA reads TGCGCCAGCAGAGATCAGGGGACCTACAATGAGCAGTTCTTC.

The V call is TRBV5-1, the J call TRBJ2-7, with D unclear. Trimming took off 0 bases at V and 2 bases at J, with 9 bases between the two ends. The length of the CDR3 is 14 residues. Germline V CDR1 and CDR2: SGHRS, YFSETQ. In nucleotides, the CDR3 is TGCGCCAGCAGCTTGGACGGGCCCCCCTACGAGCAGTACTTC. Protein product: CASSLDGPPYEQYF.

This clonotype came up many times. CDR3 amino acids: CASSIGLVSGEGQFF. In nucleotides, the CDR3 is TGTGCCAGTAGTATAGGATTAGTATCAGGAGAAGGGCAGTTCTTC. This chain uses TRBV19 with TRBJ2-1; D is uncertain. In germline, CDR1 is LNHDA, CDR2 SQIVND (reference sequence). This CDR3 has 15 residues. The V gene lost 1 base and the J gene lost 12 bases, with 19 bases spanning the gap.

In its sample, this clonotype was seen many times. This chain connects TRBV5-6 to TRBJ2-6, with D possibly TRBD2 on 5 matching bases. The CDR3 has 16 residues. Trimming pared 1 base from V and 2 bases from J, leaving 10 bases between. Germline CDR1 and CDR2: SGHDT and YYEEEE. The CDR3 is CASSLPRGTGANVLTF. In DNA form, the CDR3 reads TGTGCCAGCAGCTTGCCACGGGGTACTGGGGCCAACGTCCTGACTTTC.

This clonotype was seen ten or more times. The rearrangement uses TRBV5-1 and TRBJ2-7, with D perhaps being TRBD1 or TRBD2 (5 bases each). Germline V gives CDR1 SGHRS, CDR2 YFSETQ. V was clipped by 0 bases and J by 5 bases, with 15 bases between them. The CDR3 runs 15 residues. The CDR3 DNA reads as TGCGCCAGCAGCTTGGTTCGGGGCCAGGTAAACGAGCAGTACTTC. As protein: CASSLVRGQVNEQYF.

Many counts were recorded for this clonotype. The CDR3 here is CASRAGTGYTDTQYF. The CDR3 DNA reads as TGTGCCAGCAGGGCCGGGACAGGGTACACAGATACGCAGTATTTT. The J gene is TRBJ2-3, the V gene TRBV12-3 or TRBV12-4; TRBD1 matches at 9 bases. This CDR3 region has 15 residues. V shed 6 bases, J shed 2 bases, and the junction held 6 bases outside the gene matches.

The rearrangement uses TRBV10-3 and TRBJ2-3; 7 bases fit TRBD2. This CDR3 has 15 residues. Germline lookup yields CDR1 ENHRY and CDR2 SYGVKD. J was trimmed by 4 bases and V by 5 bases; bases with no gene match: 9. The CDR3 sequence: CAISRSAGDSDTQYF. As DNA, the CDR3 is TGTGCCATCAGTCGAAGCGCGGGGGACTCAGATACGCAGTATTTT.